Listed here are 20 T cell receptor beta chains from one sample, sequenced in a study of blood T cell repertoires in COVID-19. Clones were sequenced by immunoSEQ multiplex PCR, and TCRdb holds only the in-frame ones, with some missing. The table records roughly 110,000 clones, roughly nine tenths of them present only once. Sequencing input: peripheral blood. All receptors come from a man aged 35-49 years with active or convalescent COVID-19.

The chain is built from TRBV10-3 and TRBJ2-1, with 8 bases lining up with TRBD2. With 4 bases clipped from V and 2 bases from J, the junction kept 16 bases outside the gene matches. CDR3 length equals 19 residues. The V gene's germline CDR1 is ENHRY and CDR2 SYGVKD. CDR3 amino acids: CAISAAGGKTSSTYNEQFF. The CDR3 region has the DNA TGTGCCATCAGTGCGGCGGGAGGCAAAACTTCAAGCACCTACAATGAGCAGTTCTTC.

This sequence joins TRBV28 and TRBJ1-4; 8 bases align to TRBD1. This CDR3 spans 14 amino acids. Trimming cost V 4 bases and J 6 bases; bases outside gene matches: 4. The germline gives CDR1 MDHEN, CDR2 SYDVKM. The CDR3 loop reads CASSSGQEDEKLFF. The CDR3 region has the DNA TGTGCCAGCAGTTCGGGACAGGAGGATGAAAAACTGTTTTTT.

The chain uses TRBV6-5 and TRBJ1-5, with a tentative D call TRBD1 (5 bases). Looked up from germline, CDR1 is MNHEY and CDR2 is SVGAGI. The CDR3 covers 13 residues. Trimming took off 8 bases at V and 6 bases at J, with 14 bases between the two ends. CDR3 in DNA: TGTGCCAGCTCCAGGGAATTGGGTCAGCCCCAGCATTTT. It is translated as CASSRELGQPQHF.

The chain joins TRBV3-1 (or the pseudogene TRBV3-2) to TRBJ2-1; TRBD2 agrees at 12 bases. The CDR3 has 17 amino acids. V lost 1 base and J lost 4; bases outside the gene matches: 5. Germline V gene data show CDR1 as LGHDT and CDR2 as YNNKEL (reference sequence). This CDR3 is CASSQASGLAGYNEQFF. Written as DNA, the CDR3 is TGTGCCAGCAGCCAAGCTTCGGGACTAGCGGGTTACAATGAGCAGTTCTTC.

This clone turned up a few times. The CDR3 loop reads CASSTVGGTTDTQYF. Written as DNA, the CDR3 is TGTGCCAGCAGCACGGTGGGGGGAACAACAGATACGCAGTATTTT. The chain carries TRBV21-1 and TRBJ2-3; the table's D call TRBD2 went unverified against the DNA. TRBV21-1 is assigned pseudogene status. This CDR3 is built from 15 residues.

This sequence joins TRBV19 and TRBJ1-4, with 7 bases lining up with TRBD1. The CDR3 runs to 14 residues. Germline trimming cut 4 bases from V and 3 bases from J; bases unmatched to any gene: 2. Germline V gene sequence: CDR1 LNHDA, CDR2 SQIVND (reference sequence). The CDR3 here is CASSTGTANEKLFF. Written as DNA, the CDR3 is TGTGCCAGTAGTACAGGGACAGCTAATGAAAAACTGTTTTTT.

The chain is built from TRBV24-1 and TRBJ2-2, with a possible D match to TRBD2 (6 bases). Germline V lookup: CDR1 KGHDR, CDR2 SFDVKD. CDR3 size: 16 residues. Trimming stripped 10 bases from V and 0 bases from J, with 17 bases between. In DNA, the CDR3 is TGTGCCACTAGCGGAGGACTACAAGCGAACACCGGGGAGCTGTTTTTT. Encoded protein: CATSGGLQANTGELFF.

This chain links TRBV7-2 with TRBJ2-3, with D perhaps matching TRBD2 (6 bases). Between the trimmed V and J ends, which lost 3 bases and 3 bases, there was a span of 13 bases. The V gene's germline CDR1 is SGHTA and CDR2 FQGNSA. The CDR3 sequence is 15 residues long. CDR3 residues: CASSLSGTETDTQYF. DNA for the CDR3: TGTGCCAGCAGCTTGAGTGGGACTGAAACAGATACGCAGTATTTT. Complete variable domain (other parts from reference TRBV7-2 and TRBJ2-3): GAGVSQSPSNKVTEKGKDVELRCDPISGHTALYWYRQSLGQGLEFLIYFQGNSAPDKSGLPSDRFSAERTGGSVSTLTIQRTQQEDSAVYLCASSLSGTETDTQYFGPGTRLTVL.

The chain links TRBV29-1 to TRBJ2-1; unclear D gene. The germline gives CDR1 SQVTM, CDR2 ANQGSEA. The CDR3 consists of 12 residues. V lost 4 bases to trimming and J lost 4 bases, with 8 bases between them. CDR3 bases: TGCAGCGTTGGCTCGGGTTACAATGAGCAGTTCTTC. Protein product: CSVGSGYNEQFF.

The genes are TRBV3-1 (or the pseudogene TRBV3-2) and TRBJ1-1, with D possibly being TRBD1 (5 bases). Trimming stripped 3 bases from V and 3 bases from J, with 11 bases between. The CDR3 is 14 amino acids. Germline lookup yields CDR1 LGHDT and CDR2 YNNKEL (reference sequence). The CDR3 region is CASSHRGGDTEAFF. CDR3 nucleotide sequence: TGTGCCAGCAGCCATCGAGGAGGGGACACTGAAGCTTTCTTT.

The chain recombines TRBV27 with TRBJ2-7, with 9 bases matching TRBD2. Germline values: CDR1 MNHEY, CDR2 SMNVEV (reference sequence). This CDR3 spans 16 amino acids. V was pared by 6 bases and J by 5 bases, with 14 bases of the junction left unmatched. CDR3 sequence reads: CASRPTSASGVHEQYF. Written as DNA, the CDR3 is TGTGCCAGCAGGCCGACATCAGCTAGCGGGGTCCACGAGCAGTACTTC.

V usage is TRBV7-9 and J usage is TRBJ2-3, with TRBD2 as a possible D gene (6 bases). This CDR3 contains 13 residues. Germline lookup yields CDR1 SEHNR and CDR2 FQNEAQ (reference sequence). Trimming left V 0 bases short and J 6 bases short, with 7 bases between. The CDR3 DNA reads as TGTGCCAGCAGCTTAGCGGGGGGTGATACGCAGTATTTT. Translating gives CASSLAGGDTQYF.

The CDR3 is CASSDQTGGFEKLFF. DNA of the CDR3: TGCGCCAGCAGTGACCAGACAGGGGGCTTTGAAAAACTGTTTTTT. The rearrangement joins TRBV10-2 to TRBJ1-4, with 10 bases matching TRBD1. Germline CDR1 and CDR2: WSHSY and SAAADI. J lost 7 bases, V lost 3 bases, and 5 bases had no gene match. The CDR3 is made up of 15 amino acids.

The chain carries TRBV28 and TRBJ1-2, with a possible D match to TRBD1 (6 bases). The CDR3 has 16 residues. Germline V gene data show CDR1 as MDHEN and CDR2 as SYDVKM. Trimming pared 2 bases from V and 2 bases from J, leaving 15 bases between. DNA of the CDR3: TGTGCCAGCAGTTTAAACCCCGGGACACTAAACTATGGCTACACCTTC. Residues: CASSLNPGTLNYGYTF.

This CDR3 reads CATSDPGTGTYNEQFF. DNA of the CDR3: TGTGCCACCAGTGATCCCGGGACAGGGACCTACAATGAGCAGTTCTTC. This rearrangement joins TRBV24-1 to TRBJ2-1, with 9 bases aligning to TRBD1. Germline V gene lookup returns CDR1 KGHDR and CDR2 SFDVKD. V was clipped by 3 bases and J by 2 bases; unmatched bases: 4. This CDR3 contains 16 residues.

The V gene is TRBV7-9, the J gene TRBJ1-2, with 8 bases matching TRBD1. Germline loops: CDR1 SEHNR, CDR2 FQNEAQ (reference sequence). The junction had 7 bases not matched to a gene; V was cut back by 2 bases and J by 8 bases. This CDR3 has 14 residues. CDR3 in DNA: TGTGCCAGCAGCTTACCCGACAGGGGCGAGGGCTACACCTTC. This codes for CASSLPDRGEGYTF.

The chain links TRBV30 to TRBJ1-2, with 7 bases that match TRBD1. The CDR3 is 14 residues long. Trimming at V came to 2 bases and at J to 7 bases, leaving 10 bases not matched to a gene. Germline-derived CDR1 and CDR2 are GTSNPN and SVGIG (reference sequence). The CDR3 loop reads CAWSPHEGAGGYTF. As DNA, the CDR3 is TGTGCCTGGAGTCCCCATGAGGGGGCGGGTGGCTACACCTTC.

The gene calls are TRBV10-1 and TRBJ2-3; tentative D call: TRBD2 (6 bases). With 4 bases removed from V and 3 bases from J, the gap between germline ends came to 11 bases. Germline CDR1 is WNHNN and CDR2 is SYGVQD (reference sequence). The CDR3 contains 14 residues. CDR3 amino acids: CASSVEGLTDTQYF. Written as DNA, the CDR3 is TGCGCCAGCAGTGTGGAGGGTCTTACAGATACGCAGTATTTT.

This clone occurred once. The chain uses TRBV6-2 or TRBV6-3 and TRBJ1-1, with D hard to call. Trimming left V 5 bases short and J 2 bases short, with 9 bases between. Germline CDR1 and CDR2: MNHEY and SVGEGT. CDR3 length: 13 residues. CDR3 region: CASSITANTEAFF. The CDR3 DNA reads TGTGCCAGCAGTATCACAGCCAACACTGAAGCTTTCTTT.

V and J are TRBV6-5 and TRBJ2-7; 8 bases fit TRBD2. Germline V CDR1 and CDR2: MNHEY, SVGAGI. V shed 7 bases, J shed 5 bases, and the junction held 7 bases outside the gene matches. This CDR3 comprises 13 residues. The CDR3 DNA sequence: TGTGCCAGCATGGGCGGGAGGATCAACGAGCAGTACTTC. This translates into CASMGGRINEQYF.